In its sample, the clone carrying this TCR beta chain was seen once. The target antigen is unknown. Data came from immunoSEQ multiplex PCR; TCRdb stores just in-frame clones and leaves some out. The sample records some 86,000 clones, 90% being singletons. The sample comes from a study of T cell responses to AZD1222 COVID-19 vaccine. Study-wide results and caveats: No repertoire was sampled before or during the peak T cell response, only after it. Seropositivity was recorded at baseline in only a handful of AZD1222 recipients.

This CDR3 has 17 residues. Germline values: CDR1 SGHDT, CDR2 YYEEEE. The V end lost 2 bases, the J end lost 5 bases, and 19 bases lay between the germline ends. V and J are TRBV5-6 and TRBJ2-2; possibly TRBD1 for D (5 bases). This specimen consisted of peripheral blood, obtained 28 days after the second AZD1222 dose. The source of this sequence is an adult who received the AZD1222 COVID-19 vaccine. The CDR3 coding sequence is TGTGCCAGCAGCTTAACAGGTCGGCGAGGAGAAACCGGGGAGCTGTTTTTT. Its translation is CASSLTGRRGETGELFF.